What follows are 30 T cell receptor beta chains derived from one specimen sequenced in a study of coeliac disease. Measured with immunoSEQ multiplex PCR; TCRdb has only the in-frame clones, and not every one. The table shows approximately 7,400 clones, with roughly 65% occurring only once. Source material: lamina propria lymphocytes from the gut. The receptors shown here come from an older woman with active celiac disease.

This rearrangement joins TRBV5-4 to TRBJ2-1, with TRBD1 identical over 11 bases. The CDR3 consists of 16 residues. Germline CDR1 SGHNT, CDR2 YYREEE (reference sequence). V dropped 2 bases and J dropped 7; count of bases not matched to a gene: 8. The chain's CDR3 is CASSFRPRDRGNEQFF. The CDR3 DNA reads TGTGCCAGCAGCTTTCGGCCCCGGGACAGGGGGAATGAGCAGTTCTTC.

Only a few counts were recorded for this clone. The genes are TRBV5-4 and TRBJ2-2, with D perhaps matching TRBD2 (5 bases). This CDR3 is 15 amino acids long. Trimming took off 5 bases at V and 6 bases at J, with 17 bases between the two ends. Germline V gene data show CDR1 as SGHNT and CDR2 as YYREEE (reference sequence). DNA of the CDR3: TGTGCCAGCAGTCTCCGGGAAAGGGAGCCCGGGGAGCTGTTTTTT. Protein product: CASSLREREPGELFF.

The chain has TRBV29-1 and TRBJ1-2; no clear D gene. CDR3 length: 12 residues. Per the germline V gene, CDR1 is SQVTM and CDR2 is ANQGSEA. Trimming left V 3 bases short and J 7 bases short, with 12 bases between. CDR3 DNA: TGCAGCGTTGATTTTCAGGTATCTGGCTACACCTTC. Its protein product is CSVDFQVSGYTF.

The gene calls are TRBV19 and TRBJ1-2; D gene unclear. The CDR3 spans 12 residues. Germline CDR1 reads LNHDA; CDR2 reads SQIVND (reference sequence). The V and J ends lost 5 bases and 4 bases respectively, with 8 bases between them. Written as DNA, the CDR3 is TGTGCCAGTAGTCGGCGGAGCTATGGCTACACCTTC. As protein: CASSRRSYGYTF.

This clone was counted a few times. This chain uses TRBV11-2 with TRBJ2-7; tentatively, D is TRBD1 (6 bases). Germline assignment: CDR1 SGHAT and CDR2 FQNNGV. CDR3 length equals 15 residues. V was pared by 4 bases and J by 6 bases, with 19 bases between. The CDR3 region is CASSSELTGLVEQYF. The CDR3 coding sequence is TGTGCCAGCAGCTCCGAGCTAACAGGGTTAGTCGAGCAGTACTTC.

The genes are TRBV5-4 and TRBJ2-3, with 7 nucleotides matching TRBD1. The J segment lost 2 bases and the V segment lost 6 bases, leaving 6 bases of the junction unmatched. This CDR3 is 14 amino acids long. Germline-derived CDR1 and CDR2 are SGHNT and YYREEE (reference sequence). The CDR3 loop is CASKQGWSTDTQYF. In nucleotides, the CDR3 is TGTGCCAGCAAACAGGGGTGGTCCACAGATACGCAGTATTTT.

The gene calls are TRBV10-3 and TRBJ2-1; 7 nucleotides line up with TRBD2. The CDR3 extends over 13 amino acids. Germline CDR1 ENHRY, CDR2 SYGVKD. J gave up 7 bases and V 8 bases, and 8 bases lay outside the gene matches. CDR3 coding DNA: TGTGCCATCGGGCCTAGCGGACTAAATGAGCAGTTCTTC. Translation gives CAIGPSGLNEQFF.

The chain couples TRBV7-2 to TRBJ2-2; 9 nucleotides agree with TRBD1. The germline V gene encodes CDR1 SGHTA and CDR2 FQGNSA. V lost 4 bases and J lost 1; bases outside the gene matches: 4. The CDR3 runs to 16 residues. The CDR3 nucleotides read TGTGCCAGCAGCTCCGGACAGGGGATGAACACCGGGGAGCTGTTTTTT. It is translated as CASSSGQGMNTGELFF.

The rearrangement links TRBV4-3 to TRBJ2-1; TRBD2 agrees at 9 bases. The V segment lost 0 bases and the J segment 10 bases; nucleotides outside the gene matches: 16. CDR3 length: 18 residues. CDR1 is LGHNA, CDR2 YSLEER, per germline. Written as DNA, the CDR3 is TGCGCCAGCAGCCAAGATCTACCGGGACTAGCTCGTACGAACGAGCAGTTCTTC. Translating it yields CASSQDLPGLARTNEQFF.

The V call is TRBV9, the J call TRBJ2-1, with 13 bases identical to TRBD2. Germline V gene data show CDR1 as SGDLS and CDR2 as YYNGEE. The CDR3 covers 15 residues. J lost 7 bases, V lost 4 bases, and 5 bases had no gene match. CDR3 DNA: TGTGCCAGCAGCCCCGGACTAGCGGGAGTAAATGAGCAGTTCTTC. Its protein is CASSPGLAGVNEQFF.

The chain uses TRBV7-2 and TRBJ1-1; the D is unclear. Germline loops: CDR1 SGHTA, CDR2 FQGNSA. The CDR3 covers 12 residues. Trimming took off 5 bases at V and 11 bases at J, with 15 bases between the two ends. CDR3 in amino acids: CASSPGRLEAFF. The CDR3 region has the DNA TGTGCCAGCAGCCCCGGCCGACTTGAGGCTTTCTTT. Combining the CDR3 with reference TRBV7-2 and TRBJ1-1 gives the whole variable domain GAGVSQSPSNKVTEKGKDVELRCDPISGHTALYWYRQSLGQGLEFLIYFQGNSAPDKSGLPSDRFSAERTGGSVSTLTIQRTQQEDSAVYLCASSPGRLEAFFGQGTRLTVV.

This clone ranks as medium-sized (0.01 to 0.1%). The genes are TRBV2 and TRBJ2-5; 8 nucleotides match TRBD1. Per the germline V gene, CDR1 is SNHLY and CDR2 is FYNNEI. The CDR3 runs to 13 residues. After removal of 7 bases from V and 5 bases from J, the junction contained 6 bases not matched to a gene. CDR3 in DNA: TGTGCCAGCATGTCAGGGGGCAGGGAGACCCAGTACTTC. It encodes CASMSGGRETQYF.

This clone appeared once. V is TRBV6-6 and J is TRBJ1-6; TRBD1 aligns across 7 bases. The ends lost 7 bases at V and 7 bases at J; junction bases unmatched: 4. The germline CDR1 and CDR2 sequences are MNHNY and SVGAGI (reference sequence). The CDR3 is 13 residues long. CDR3 residues: CASIRGLNSPLHF. The DNA of the CDR3 is TGTGCCAGCATAAGGGGGCTAAATTCACCCCTCCACTTT.

The chain has TRBV11-2 and TRBJ2-5; 9 bases are a match to TRBD1. CDR1 is SGHAT and CDR2 is FQNNGV in the germline V gene. V lost 5 bases to trimming and J lost 2 bases; unmatched junction nucleotides: 9. The CDR3 runs to 16 residues. The CDR3: CASSLLRQGGQETQYF. The CDR3, as DNA: TGTGCCAGCAGCCTACTCCGACAGGGGGGACAAGAGACCCAGTACTTC.

This chain links TRBV15 with TRBJ2-7; TRBD2 matches at 9 bases. Germline V gene lookup returns CDR1 LNHNV and CDR2 YYDKDF (reference sequence). This CDR3 is 18 amino acids long. V was pared by 0 bases and J by 0 bases, with 9 bases of the junction left unmatched. The CDR3 protein is CATSRDRSSGASSYEQYF. The CDR3 DNA follows: TGTGCCACCAGCAGAGATCGGTCTAGCGGGGCAAGCTCCTACGAGCAGTACTTC.

The rearrangement uses TRBV19 and TRBJ2-6; TRBD2 matches at 11 bases. Looked up from germline, CDR1 is LNHDA and CDR2 is SQIVND (reference sequence). The J segment lost 0 bases and the V segment lost 5 bases, leaving 6 bases of the junction unmatched. CDR3 length: 18 amino acids. The CDR3 sequence is CASSPLAGALSGANVLTF. DNA of the CDR3: TGTGCCAGTAGTCCACTAGCGGGGGCCCTCTCTGGGGCCAACGTCCTGACTTTC.

This clone was seen a handful of times. The chain recombines TRBV11-1 with TRBJ2-3, with 12 nucleotides matching TRBD1. The CDR3 is 16 amino acids. Germline CDR1 SGHAT, CDR2 FQDESV (reference sequence). The V gene end was trimmed by 3 bases and the J gene end by 7 bases; junction bases not matched to a gene: 8. The chain's CDR3 is CASSFAGTGGHYTQYF. The CDR3 bases are TGTGCCAGCAGCTTTGCCGGGACAGGGGGCCATTATACGCAGTATTTT.

In this sample, this clone turned up once. The gene calls are TRBV28 and TRBJ2-5, with 7 bases aligning to TRBD1. The J call could be wrong; TRBJ2-7 is a better fit for the DNA end. This CDR3 contains 15 residues. CDR1 and CDR2 from the germline V gene are MDHEN and SYDVKM. The CDR3 DNA sequence: TGTGCCAGCACCCTCACAGGGGTAAGCTCCTACGAGCAGTACTTC. Amino acids: CASTLTGVSSYEQYF.

The count of this clone is one. This sequence joins TRBV18 and TRBJ2-5, with D maybe TRBD2 (5 bases). V was trimmed by 5 bases and J by 4 bases, leaving 11 bases between them. This CDR3 region has 13 residues. From germline, CDR1 is KGHSH and CDR2 LQKENI. In DNA form, the CDR3 reads TGTGCCAGCTCAGGGTGGCTAGCAGAGACCCAGTACTTC. It specifies CASSGWLAETQYF.

The chain is built from TRBV5-5 and TRBJ2-1; D gene uncertain. Looked up from germline, CDR1 is SGHKS and CDR2 is YYEKEE (reference sequence). The CDR3 covers 14 residues. The V end was cut by 4 bases, the J end by 7 bases, with 15 bases between. CDR3 in amino acids: CASSRSGSNNEQFF. Written as DNA, the CDR3 is TGTGCCAGCAGCCGTTCGGGTAGTAATAATGAGCAGTTCTTC.

CDR3 in DNA: TGTGCCAGCAGCGCGACGGGACAGGGGTTCTCACCCCTCCACTTT. Translating gives CASSATGQGFSPLHF. The gene calls are TRBV6-1 and TRBJ1-6, with 10 bases identical to TRBD1. V was clipped by 6 bases and J by 10 bases; unmatched bases: 9. The CDR3 has 15 residues. CDR1 and CDR2 (germline): MNHNS, SASEGT.

This clone was counted only a few times. The chain recombines TRBV4-3 with TRBJ2-7; tentative D call: TRBD2 (6 bases). CDR1 and CDR2 (germline): LGHNA, YSLEER. The CDR3 sequence is 13 residues long. The germline V and J ends were trimmed by 1 base and 6 bases, with 10 bases remaining between them. This CDR3 reads CASSQAVGLEQYF. CDR3 nucleotide sequence: TGCGCCAGCAGCCAAGCGGTGGGACTCGAGCAGTACTTC.

This clone is labeled medium-sized. Other DNA sequences of this sample code for an identical CDR3. This chain links TRBV20-1 with TRBJ1-1, with D possibly being TRBD1 (5 bases). Germline CDR1 DFQATT, CDR2 SNEGSKA (reference sequence). The CDR3 runs 11 residues. The CDR3 sequence: CSSGGNTEAFF. The CDR3 bases are TGCAGCAGCGGGGGAAACACTGAAGCTTTCTTT.

The rearrangement uses TRBV30 and TRBJ1-2; D remains unclear. CDR1 is GTSNPN and CDR2 is SVGIG in the germline V gene (reference sequence). The CDR3 is made up of 13 amino acids. V was shortened by 4 bases and J by 3 bases, with 12 bases between the two germline ends. The DNA of the CDR3 is TGTGCCTGGACACGGGGTGTGGACTATGGCTACACCTTC. It encodes CAWTRGVDYGYTF.

As DNA, the CDR3 is TGTGCCAGCACAGACTCGGGAGGACCCTACAATGAGCAGTTCTTC. Its protein product is CASTDSGGPYNEQFF. The J gene is TRBJ2-1, the V gene TRBV6-5; TRBD2 matches at 7 bases. Unmatched junction bases numbered 8, after V lost 7 bases and J lost 2 bases. This CDR3 is built from 15 residues. Per germline, CDR1 MNHEY and CDR2 SVGAGI.

The chain employs TRBV7-9 and TRBJ2-7; 12 bases are shared with TRBD2. CDR3 size: 16 residues. V shed 3 bases, J shed 1 base, and the junction held 4 bases outside the gene matches. In germline, CDR1 is SEHNR, CDR2 FQNEAQ (reference sequence). CDR3 in amino acids: CASSLDGTSGSYEQYF. The CDR3 DNA follows: TGTGCCAGCAGCTTGGACGGGACTAGCGGGTCCTACGAGCAGTACTTC.

This chain uses TRBV6-1 with TRBJ2-7; D not certain. This CDR3 contains 12 residues. V dropped 8 bases and J dropped 0 bases, with 8 bases sitting between them. The V gene's germline CDR1 is MNHNS and CDR2 SASEGT. The CDR3 bases are TGTGCCAGCCGGAGTTACTCCTACGAGCAGTACTTC. Encoded protein: CASRSYSYEQYF.

V gene TRBV6-5 combines with J gene TRBJ2-7; TRBD1 agrees at 7 bases. V was pared by 6 bases and J by 3 bases, with 5 bases of the junction left unmatched. Per germline, CDR1 MNHEY and CDR2 SVGAGI. This CDR3 spans 13 amino acids. This CDR3 reads CASRQGQNYEQYF. Written as DNA, the CDR3 is TGTGCCAGCAGGCAGGGACAGAACTACGAGCAGTACTTC.

The chain combines TRBV2 with TRBJ1-4; TRBD1 agrees at 7 bases. CDR1 is SNHLY and CDR2 is FYNNEI in the germline V gene. There are 15 residues in the CDR3. The V gene end was trimmed by 6 bases and the J gene end by 3 bases; junction bases not matched to a gene: 7. This CDR3 is CASRIEGAANEKLFF. As DNA, the CDR3 is TGTGCCAGCAGGATCGAGGGGGCAGCTAATGAAAAACTGTTTTTT.

The chain uses TRBV25-1 and TRBJ1-1; 7 bases map to TRBD1. Germline V CDR1 and CDR2: MGHDK, SYGVNS. V shed 5 bases, J shed 6 bases, and the junction held 12 bases outside the gene matches. CDR3 length: 15 amino acids. DNA for the CDR3: TGTGCCAGCAGTTCGGACCATACAGGGGACCCTGAAGCTTTCTTT. Protein sequence: CASSSDHTGDPEAFF.